This T cell receptor beta chain was identified in a study of blood T cell repertoires in COVID-19. Across the whole study: Sites in the United States, Italy and Spain provided acute and convalescent COVID-19 samples. Nucleic acid was either cDNA or gDNA, and it came from T cells, B-cell-depleted T cells, or PBMCs.

Original processing notes: Estimated nucleated cell counts came from reference gene primer amplification. Using immunoSEQ multiplex PCR, the repertoire was profiled, and TCRdb retains in-frame clones only, with some absent. Clonal size and the V and J genes are those of that table, whereas D and trimming came from the DNA. In the table there are 150,000 or so clones, around 84% of which are singletons. Trimming took off 4 bases at V and 3 bases at J, with 19 bases between the two ends. This CDR3 is built from 16 residues. Germline assignment: CDR1 MNHEY and CDR2 SMNVEV (reference sequence). The sequencing input was peripheral blood. The V gene is TRBV27, the J gene TRBJ2-7; perhaps TRBD2 as D (7 bases). This TCR was recovered from a man aged 60 to 75 with active or convalescent COVID-19. The DNA of the CDR3 is TGTGCCAGCAGTTCCGCACTCACAGGGAGGGGCTACGAGCAGTACTTC. Translation: CASSSALTGRGYEQYF.